This T cell receptor (beta chain) appears in the sequencing data of a study of OX40 agonist ivuxolimab in advanced cancers. Study-level background: Treatment of patients was with ivuxolimab, an agonistic anti-OX40 (CD134) antibody. Whole-study findings and limits: Nonresponders, in some cases, also had low normalized T-cell clonal expansion. CD8+ T cells averaged more expanded clones than CD4+. Not determined was the antigen specificity of the expanded peripheral T cells.

CDR3 length: 14 residues. Between the trimmed V and J ends, which lost 3 bases and 0 bases, there was a span of 8 bases. CDR1 MDHEN and CDR2 SYDVKM come from the germline V gene. Sequenced by immunoSEQ multiplex PCR; TCRdb stores in-frame clones only, minus some. The data hold approximately 69,000 clones, with around 84% observed a single time. Comments on this clone: Its target is unknown.

The chain is built from TRBV28 and TRBJ1-1; D unclear. The sequenced sample was CD4+ or CD8+ T cells sorted from blood, obtained in a trial of the OX40 agonist ivuxolimab. This TCR was sampled from an adult with an advanced solid tumor such as melanoma, head and neck, liver or kidney cancer. This CDR3 reads CASSFWQLNTEAFF. The CDR3 nucleotides read TGTGCCAGCAGTTTCTGGCAGTTGAACACTGAAGCTTTCTTT.